The 29 T cell receptor beta chains below all came from one sample that was sequenced in a study of T-cell memory formation after mild COVID-19. One entry per CDR3 protein, called by TCRdb with MiXCR from the 5' RACE reads. The data hold under 450,000 distinct CDR3 sequences, with 20% to 25% observed a single time. The sequencing input was PBMCs or a T cell subset sorted from them (not recorded which). These receptors were obtained from a man between 18 and 35 years old who had mild COVID-19 (a few samples of this study predate the infection). Cell type and time point are not known.

J is TRBJ2-1 and V is TRBV7-6; perhaps TRBD2 as D (6 bases). Germline CDR1 and CDR2: SGHVS and FNYEAQ. The CDR3 runs to 15 residues. With 2 bases removed from V and 6 bases from J, the gap between germline ends came to 14 bases. CDR3 residues: CASSLTPRGFNEQFF. CDR3 nucleotides: TGTGCCAGCAGCTTAACCCCCCGGGGGTTCAATGAGCAGTTCTTC.

This clonotype was recorded a few times. The chain carries TRBV20-1 and TRBJ1-4; D gene ambiguous. Germline CDR1 DFQATT, CDR2 SNEGSKA (reference sequence). The CDR3 covers 15 residues. The V end lost 1 base, the J end lost 0 bases, and 9 bases lay between the germline ends. CDR3: CSARAWGTTNEKLFF. DNA of the CDR3: TGCAGTGCTAGAGCTTGGGGAACAACTAATGAAAAACTGTTTTTT.

This clonotype appeared a few times. The chain joins TRBV7-8 to TRBJ1-5; no firm D call. V gave up 2 bases and J gave up 3 bases, with 11 bases separating them. Germline assignment: CDR1 SGHVS and CDR2 FQNEAQ. CDR3 size: 15 residues. For the CDR3, the DNA is TGTGCCAGCAGCTTATCTCGTCTCCCCAATCAGCCCCAGCATTTT. Translating it yields CASSLSRLPNQPQHF.

The chain uses TRBV5-6 and TRBJ2-1; 10 nucleotides match TRBD1. The CDR3 sequence is 14 residues long. The junction had 6 bases not matched to a gene; V was cut back by 6 bases and J by 6 bases. Germline-derived CDR1 and CDR2 are SGHDT and YYEEEE. CDR3 nucleotide sequence: TGTGCCAGCAAAGCCCGGGACAGGGGCAATGAGCAGTTCTTC. Translation: CASKARDRGNEQFF.

This chain connects TRBV4-3 to TRBJ2-3, with D perhaps TRBD1 or TRBD2 (6 bases each). The CDR3 contains 14 residues. CDR1 LGHNA and CDR2 YSLEER come from the germline V gene. V dropped 1 base and J dropped 7 bases, with 12 bases sitting between them. CDR3 sequence reads: CASSQGGAAYTQYF. CDR3 nucleotide sequence: TGCGCCAGCAGCCAAGGGGGGGCGGCTTATACGCAGTATTTT.

The V call is TRBV9, the J call TRBJ2-2, with 12 bases matching TRBD2. This CDR3 comprises 16 residues. V shed 4 bases and J 7 bases; nucleotides not matched to a gene: 8. Germline lookup yields CDR1 SGDLS and CDR2 YYNGEE. CDR3 sequence: CASSTGLAGWSGELFF. Written as DNA, the CDR3 is TGTGCCAGCAGCACTGGACTAGCGGGGTGGAGCGGGGAGCTGTTTTTT.

This chain connects TRBV30 to TRBJ2-7; D assignment may be TRBD1 or TRBD2 (5 bases each). This CDR3 comprises 18 residues. V was pared by 3 bases and J by 2 bases, with 26 bases between. Per the germline V gene, CDR1 is GTSNPN and CDR2 is SVGIG (reference sequence). As DNA, the CDR3 is TGTGCCTGGAGATCCGGGACGCCGCTGCTACTGAATGCCTACGAGCAGTACTTC. It translates to CAWRSGTPLLLNAYEQYF.

This clonotype has a handful of counts. The genes are TRBV6-1 and TRBJ2-5; TRBD2 agrees at 7 bases. With V trimmed by 0 bases and J by 2 bases, 3 bases remained unmatched. This CDR3 is built from 15 residues. Germline CDR1 is MNHNS and CDR2 is SASEGT. The CDR3 nucleotides read TGTGCCAGCAGTGAAGCGGGGAGGGGACAAGAGACCCAGTACTTC. As protein: CASSEAGRGQETQYF.

The genes are TRBV7-2 and TRBJ2-4; D call uncertain. This CDR3 contains 11 residues. Trimming shortened V by 8 bases and J by 5 bases, and 7 bases separated the two germline ends. Germline V gene data show CDR1 as SGHTA and CDR2 as FQGNSA. This chain's CDR3 is CASQEQNIQYF. The CDR3 nucleotides are TGTGCCAGCCAGGAGCAAAACATTCAGTACTTC.

The chain uses TRBV7-2 and TRBJ2-3, with D perhaps matching TRBD2 (5 bases). Trimming took off 5 bases at V and 5 bases at J, with 11 bases between the two ends. CDR3 length equals 13 residues. Per germline, CDR1 SGHTA and CDR2 FQGNSA. CDR3 region: CASSRGDRDTQYF. In nucleotides, the CDR3 is TGTGCCAGCAGCCGGGGAGACCGAGATACGCAGTATTTT.

This clonotype turned up a few times. This chain uses TRBV7-9 with TRBJ2-3, with 10 bases aligning to TRBD2. Germline V CDR1 and CDR2: SEHNR, FQNEAQ (reference sequence). This CDR3 contains 17 residues. Trimming removed 2 bases from V and 2 bases from J; junction bases left unmatched: 7. CDR3 nucleotides: TGTGCCAGCAGCTTACGGGCTAGCGGGGGACTCACAGATACGCAGTATTTT. Its protein is CASSLRASGGLTDTQYF.

Written as DNA, the CDR3 is TGCAGCGTTCCGGGACAGGGGGCATATGGCTACACCTTC. Its protein product is CSVPGQGAYGYTF. The chain has TRBV29-1 and TRBJ1-2, with 12 bases fitting TRBD1. This CDR3 is 13 amino acids long. The junction had 3 bases not matched to a gene; V was cut back by 5 bases and J by 5 bases. Germline V CDR1 and CDR2: SQVTM, ANQGSEA.

The rearrangement joins TRBV2 to TRBJ2-7; D is undetermined. The CDR3 length is 16 residues. Trimming left V 6 bases short and J 5 bases short, with 23 bases between. Looked up from germline, CDR1 is SNHLY and CDR2 is FYNNEI. The CDR3 nucleotides are TGTGCCAGCAGGGTTACTACAGAGACCTTGATGGACGAGCAGTACTTC. Amino acids: CASRVTTETLMDEQYF.

The chain is built from TRBV27 and TRBJ2-5; 12 bases are shared with TRBD2. The CDR3 is 17 amino acids. The J segment lost 4 bases and the V segment lost 6 bases, leaving 12 bases of the junction unmatched. In germline, CDR1 is MNHEY, CDR2 SMNVEV (reference sequence). Here the CDR3 DNA reads TGTGCCAGCAGCCTTCGACTAGCGGGGGTTTTTCCAGAGACCCAGTACTTC. Encoded protein: CASSLRLAGVFPETQYF.

The rearrangement joins TRBV20-1 to TRBJ1-4; D gene unclear. Germline V gene data show CDR1 as DFQATT and CDR2 as SNEGSKA (reference sequence). Trimming took 3 bases from V and 6 from J, leaving 8 bases between them. The CDR3 is made up of 12 amino acids. The CDR3 is CSASHLYEKLFF. The CDR3 nucleotides are TGCAGTGCTAGCCACTTGTATGAAAAACTGTTTTTT.

The chain uses TRBV29-1 and TRBJ1-1, with D maybe TRBD1 (5 bases). The germline V gene has CDR1 SQVTM and CDR2 ANQGSEA. The length of the CDR3 is 13 residues. CDR3 amino acids: CSGVDTSNTEAFF. CDR3 sequence (DNA): TGCAGTGGGGTGGACACCTCGAACACTGAAGCTTTCTTT.

V and J are TRBV18 and TRBJ1-6, with D possibly matching TRBD1 (6 bases). V lost 6 bases, J lost 14 bases, and 26 bases lay in between. The CDR3 covers 16 residues. Germline CDR1 KGHSH, CDR2 LQKENI. CDR3 in amino acids: CASSPRRGGQGSALHF. The CDR3 nucleotides are TGTGCCAGCTCGCCCCGGAGAGGGGGACAAGGGTCGGCCCTCCACTTT.

This clonotype was recorded only once. V is TRBV4-1 and J is TRBJ2-7; 8 bases agree with TRBD2. This CDR3 contains 15 residues. CDR1 is MGHRA and CDR2 is YSYEKL in the germline V gene. V lost 3 bases, J lost 6 bases, and 10 bases stayed unmatched. CDR3 sequence reads: CASSHGGGGKFEQYF. The CDR3 bases are TGCGCCAGCAGCCACGGTGGCGGGGGGAAATTCGAGCAGTACTTC.

The rearrangement uses TRBV5-1 and TRBJ1-4, with D perhaps TRBD1 (5 bases). Germline assignment: CDR1 SGHRS and CDR2 YFSETQ. The CDR3 runs 14 residues. V was cut by 2 bases and J by 5 bases, with 10 bases left in between. The CDR3 region is CASSFGQPNEKLFF. The CDR3 DNA reads TGCGCCAGCAGCTTCGGACAACCGAATGAAAAACTGTTTTTT.

The chain links TRBV7-9 to TRBJ1-3; D remains unclear. This CDR3 is 16 amino acids long. Germline values: CDR1 SEHNR, CDR2 FQNEAQ (reference sequence). V was clipped by 6 bases and J by 0 bases, with 15 bases between them. The CDR3 DNA is TGTGCCAGCAGGACTTCAGGAATTGGCTCTGGAAACACCATATATTTT. The encoded protein is CASRTSGIGSGNTIYF.

The chain couples TRBV7-2 to TRBJ2-5; TRBD2 matches at 11 bases. V was clipped by 6 bases and J by 5 bases; unmatched bases: 17. Germline V gene lookup returns CDR1 SGHTA and CDR2 FQGNSA. The CDR3 totals 18 residues. The CDR3 loop is CASSYLSGGADSAETQYF. CDR3 DNA sequence: TGTGCCAGCAGTTACCTTAGCGGGGGGGCCGATTCCGCGGAGACCCAGTACTTC.

This clonotype occurred a few times. The chain couples TRBV5-1 to TRBJ2-6; tentatively, D is TRBD1 or TRBD2 (5 bases each). The CDR3 extends over 18 amino acids. Germline V gene lookup returns CDR1 SGHRS and CDR2 YFSETQ. V lost 4 bases, J lost 1 base, and 18 bases lay in between. In DNA form, the CDR3 reads TGCGCCAGCAGCCCTCCCGGGGCGGCCCGATCTGGGGCCAACGTCCTGACTTTC. Translated, it gives CASSPPGAARSGANVLTF. Variable domain in full (rest from reference TRBV5-1 and TRBJ2-6): KAGVTQTPRYLIKTRGQQVTLSCSPISGHRSVSWYQQTPGQGLQFLFEYFSETQRNKGNFPGRFSGRQFSNSRSEMNVSTLELGDSALYLCASSPPGAARSGANVLTFGAGSRLTVL.

The chain recombines TRBV6-6 with TRBJ2-7, with 7 positions matching TRBD1. This CDR3 is built from 14 residues. Unmatched junction bases numbered 3, after V lost 2 bases and J lost 2 bases. The germline CDR1 and CDR2 sequences are MNHNY and SVGAGI (reference sequence). CDR3 amino acids: CASSYTGVTYEQYF. In nucleotides, the CDR3 is TGTGCCAGCAGTTACACAGGGGTCACCTACGAGCAGTACTTC.

This clonotype was found a few times. The chain joins TRBV2 to TRBJ2-1, with D possibly TRBD1 on 6 matching bases. The V and J ends lost 3 bases and 5 bases respectively, with 11 bases between them. Germline V gene sequence: CDR1 SNHLY, CDR2 FYNNEI. The CDR3 length is 14 residues. The CDR3 bases are TGTGCCAGCAGTGACACAGGGCCCCACAATGAGCAGTTCTTC. The encoded protein is CASSDTGPHNEQFF.

The gene calls are TRBV5-1 and TRBJ2-2, with 15 bases identical to TRBD2. From germline, CDR1 is SGHRS and CDR2 YFSETQ. The V and J ends lost 5 bases and 0 bases, in that order; junction bases with no gene match: 14. The CDR3 totals 21 residues. CDR3: CASRKPGTSGGQFANTGELFF. CDR3 nucleotides: TGCGCCAGCAGGAAACCCGGGACTAGCGGGGGGCAATTCGCGAACACCGGGGAGCTGTTTTTT.

V gene TRBV7-9 combines with J gene TRBJ1-6; the D is unclear. The germline V gene has CDR1 SEHNR and CDR2 FQNEAQ (reference sequence). Trimming stripped 4 bases from V and 6 bases from J, with 13 bases between. The CDR3 length is 15 residues. The CDR3 spells CASSSTPDTNSPLHF. The CDR3 DNA sequence: TGTGCCAGCAGCTCAACCCCAGACACTAATTCACCCCTCCACTTT. Together with reference TRBV7-9 and TRBJ1-6, the CDR3 gives the full variable domain: DTGVSQNPRHKITKRGQNVTFRCDPISEHNRLYWYRQTLGQGPEFLTYFQNEAQLEKSRLLSDRFSAERPKGSFSTLEIQRTEQGDSAMYLCASSSTPDTNSPLHFGNGTRLTVT.

This clonotype was counted a few times. The J gene is TRBJ2-5, the V gene TRBV5-1; unclear D gene. The germline CDR1 and CDR2 sequences are SGHRS and YFSETQ. Trimming took off 6 bases at V and 4 bases at J, with 13 bases between the two ends. The CDR3 length is 13 residues. CDR3 bases: TGCGCCAGCACCCCCCCATGGAGAGAGACCCAGTACTTC. Translating gives CASTPPWRETQYF.

The chain joins TRBV6-1 to TRBJ1-2, with TRBD1 matching 8 bases. The germline V gene encodes CDR1 MNHNS and CDR2 SASEGT. V trimming: 3 bases; J trimming: 5 bases; junction bases outside the gene matches: 8. This CDR3 spans 15 amino acids. CDR3 DNA: TGTGCCAGCAGTGATCCCGGACAGGGTGTTTATGGCTACACCTTC. Its protein product is CASSDPGQGVYGYTF.

The J gene is TRBJ2-3, the V gene TRBV6-6; D is undetermined. The CDR3 has 14 amino acids. Per the germline V gene, CDR1 is MNHNY and CDR2 is SVGAGI (reference sequence). V shed 2 bases and J shed 2 bases, with 8 bases lying between them. CDR3 residues: CASSYPADTDTQYF. CDR3 DNA: TGTGCCAGCAGTTACCCTGCGGACACAGATACGCAGTATTTT.